The 2 T cell receptor beta chains listed next were all sequenced from one sample in a study of blood T cell repertoires in COVID-19. Sequencing used immunoSEQ multiplex PCR; TCRdb keeps in-frame clones, though not all of them. The sample shows roughly 120,000 clones, 75% to 90% of them seen only once. Sequencing was carried out using peripheral blood. These receptor sequences come from a woman aged 40 to 55 with acute or convalescent COVID-19.

The chain combines TRBV21-1 with TRBJ2-5; the DNA was not compared with TRBD1, the D call given in the table. TRBV21-1 is noted as a pseudogene. This CDR3 region has 14 residues. CDR3 protein: CASSGGRVRKTQYF. DNA for the CDR3: TGTGCCAGCAGCGGGGGCAGGGTGCGGAAGACCCAGTACTTC.

The genes are TRBV11-2 and TRBJ1-4, with 9 nucleotides matching TRBD1. J lost 4 bases, V lost 5 bases, and 5 bases had no gene match. The germline CDR1 and CDR2 sequences are SGHAT and FQNNGV. The CDR3 extends over 15 amino acids. The CDR3 region has the DNA TGTGCCAGCAGCCCCGGGACAGGGTATAATGAAAAACTGTTTTTT. This codes for CASSPGTGYNEKLFF.